These 29 T cell receptor beta chains share one sample of origin, sequenced in a study of CD8+CD57+ T cells in acquired aplastic anemia. Genomic DNA was employed as the template in profiling TCR beta VDJ and CDR3. MiXCR was run by TCRdb on the reads, yielding one entry per CDR3 protein. The sample consists of 250,000 or so distinct CDR3 sequences, roughly half of them appearing once. Patients selected for sequencing had displayed CD8+CD57+ cell expansion by flow cytometry. Sequencing used sorted CD4+, CD8+, or CD8+CD57+ T cells (not recorded which) from PBMCs. These receptor sequences come from a human donor with aplastic anemia.

This clonotype was recorded at least ten times. This chain connects TRBV19 to TRBJ2-1; maybe TRBD1 (6 bases). CDR1 is LNHDA, CDR2 SQIVND, per germline (reference sequence). This CDR3 is 15 amino acids long. The V gene lost 3 bases and the J gene lost 0 bases, with 9 bases spanning the gap. The CDR3 bases are TGTGCCAGTAGTATGAAAGGGGGCTCCTACAATGAGCAGTTCTTC. Translated: CASSMKGGSYNEQFF.

The sample holds one count of this clonotype. V usage is TRBV7-2 and J usage is TRBJ1-1; D call uncertain. The ends were cut back, 7 bases at V and 0 bases at J, with 12 bases in the middle. Germline CDR1 SGHTA, CDR2 FQGNSA. The length of the CDR3 is 14 residues. CDR3 sequence reads: CASKPGQVNTEAFF. As DNA, the CDR3 is TGTGCCAGCAAGCCCGGGCAAGTGAACACTGAAGCTTTCTTT.

This clonotype was counted at least ten times. The V gene is TRBV10-3, the J gene TRBJ1-2; 11 nucleotides line up with TRBD1. Germline CDR1 is ENHRY and CDR2 is SYGVKD. V lost 7 bases and J lost 6; bases outside the gene matches: 10. CDR3 length: 15 residues. This CDR3 reads CAINAGTGGRDGYTF. Written as DNA, the CDR3 is TGTGCCATCAATGCCGGGACAGGGGGTCGAGATGGCTACACCTTC.

This chain joins TRBV5-1 and TRBJ1-2; D gene uncertain. The CDR3 sequence is 13 residues long. In germline, CDR1 is SGHRS, CDR2 YFSETQ. Trimming pared 0 bases from V and 7 bases from J, leaving 10 bases between. The CDR3 sequence: CASSLEYDGGYTF. The CDR3 region has the DNA TGCGCCAGCAGCTTGGAGTATGATGGTGGCTACACCTTC. The full variable domain, rest sourced from reference TRBV5-1 and TRBJ1-2, is KAGVTQTPRYLIKTRGQQVTLSCSPISGHRSVSWYQQTPGQGLQFLFEYFSETQRNKGNFPGRFSGRQFSNSRSEMNVSTLELGDSALYLCASSLEYDGGYTFGSGTRLTVV.

Of note for this clonotype: The germline gene is not matched at one end of the junction; a read error may be the cause. The J gene is TRBJ2-1, the V gene TRBV7-9; 7 nucleotides line up with TRBD1. Germline V lookup: CDR1 SEHNR, CDR2 FQNEAQ (reference sequence). This CDR3 is 15 amino acids long. The CDR3 DNA is TGTGCCAGCAGCAACGACAGGGACACGCGCAATGAGCTGTTCTTC. This translates into CASSNDRDTRNELFF.

With regard to this clonotype: A single base separates this from a much larger clone, so it may be a read error. A read error is likely, as this CDR3 ends without the conserved phenylalanine or tryptophan. V and J are TRBV5-5 and TRBJ1-5, with TRBD1 matching 7 bases. With 0 bases clipped from V and 7 bases from J, the junction kept 4 bases outside the gene matches. The CDR3 extends over 14 amino acids. CDR1 and CDR2 from the germline V gene are SGHKS and YYEKEE (reference sequence). The CDR3 loop is CASSLETGEQPQHL. DNA for the CDR3: TGTGCCAGCAGCTTGGAAACAGGGGAACAGCCCCAGCATCTT.

This clonotype was observed many times. The chain uses TRBV9 and TRBJ2-2; 9 positions match TRBD1. The CDR3 extends over 14 amino acids. J gave up 6 bases and V 8 bases, and 8 bases lay outside the gene matches. Germline loops: CDR1 SGDLS, CDR2 YYNGEE. In DNA, the CDR3 is TGTGCCAGGACAGGGGGTTTTCTTCCCGGGGAGCTGTTTTTT. Protein sequence: CARTGGFLPGELFF. The complete variable domain, with remaining parts taken from reference TRBV9 and TRBJ2-2, reads DSGVTQTPKHLITATGQRVTLRCSPRSGDLSVYWYQQSLDQGLQFLIQYYNGEERAKGNILERFSAQQFPDLHSELNLSSLELGDSALYFCARTGGFLPGELFFGEGSRLTVL.

The chain employs TRBV6-5 and TRBJ1-4, with a tentative D call TRBD1 (6 bases). This CDR3 is 16 amino acids long. Looked up from germline, CDR1 is MNHEY and CDR2 is SVGAGI. V gave up 5 bases and J gave up 7 bases, with 20 bases separating them. CDR3 nucleotide sequence: TGTGCCAGCAGTGAAGCGCGGGGGGGCTTTGGTGAAAAACTGTTTTTT. Its protein product is CASSEARGGFGEKLFF.

The chain carries TRBV10-3 and TRBJ1-1, with D perhaps matching TRBD1 (6 bases). CDR3 length: 14 residues. CDR1 is ENHRY, CDR2 SYGVKD, per germline. Trimming cost V 10 bases and J 1 base, with 16 bases left between them. The CDR3 loop is CASSGWTANTEAFF. The CDR3 DNA reads as TGTGCCAGCAGCGGATGGACAGCGAACACTGAAGCTTTCTTT.

The chain is built from TRBV6-6 and TRBJ2-2, with TRBD2 as a possible D gene (5 bases). The germline V and J ends were trimmed by 5 bases and 7 bases, with 11 bases remaining between them. The length of the CDR3 is 13 residues. Germline V gene sequence: CDR1 MNHNY, CDR2 SVGAGI (reference sequence). In DNA form, the CDR3 reads TGTGCCAGCAGTGAGGGAGAAGGCGGGGAGCTGTTTTTT. Its protein is CASSEGEGGELFF.

This chain connects TRBV12-3 or TRBV12-4 to TRBJ2-1, with TRBD1 as a possible D gene (5 bases). The V end was cut by 7 bases, the J end by 5 bases, with 12 bases between. The CDR3 has 13 amino acids. The CDR3 here is CASKLDTHNEQFF. The DNA for the CDR3 is TGTGCCAGCAAATTGGACACTCACAATGAGCAGTTCTTC.

This clonotype was observed a few times. Since no conserved phenylalanine or tryptophan closes the CDR3, a read error is the likely cause. The limits of the CDR3 on the DNA are not certain, so only TCRdb's listed CDR3 is given. Here the CDR3 reads CASTPTGTS. This sequence joins TRBV7-2 and TRBJ2-6; no check of the table's D call, TRBD2, against the DNA was made. The germline V gene encodes CDR1 SGHTA and CDR2 FQGNSA. The CDR3 adds up to 9 amino acids, both ends counted.

Notes on this clonotype: Being one base from a much bigger clone, this may be a read error. This rearrangement joins TRBV12-3 or TRBV12-4 to TRBJ1-2; TRBD1 aligns across 8 bases. The CDR3 is 15 amino acids. CDR3 sequence (DNA): TGTGCCAGCAGTTTATCGGAGCAGGGGGCCGGTGGCTACGCCTTC. It encodes CASSLSEQGAGGYAF.

V usage is TRBV18 and J usage is TRBJ1-5, with a tentative D call TRBD1 (5 bases). With 2 bases removed from V and 7 bases from J, the gap between germline ends came to 9 bases. The length of the CDR3 is 13 residues. Germline V gene lookup returns CDR1 KGHSH and CDR2 LQKENI. As DNA, the CDR3 is TGTGCCAGCTCACCAGGGGAGGGGCAGCCCCAGCATTTT. The encoded protein is CASSPGEGQPQHF.

This clonotype was seen just once. The genes are TRBV20-1 and TRBJ2-1; 11 bases are a match to TRBD2. The CDR3 spans 17 residues. Germline V gene sequence: CDR1 DFQATT, CDR2 SNEGSKA (reference sequence). Trimming cost V 4 bases and J 4 bases; bases outside gene matches: 12. The CDR3 reads CSAKGFLAGGPYNEQFF. The CDR3 DNA is TGCAGTGCTAAGGGGTTCCTAGCGGGGGGCCCATACAATGAGCAGTTCTTC.

The rearrangement uses TRBV28 and TRBJ1-2; D unresolved. Germline V gives CDR1 MDHEN, CDR2 SYDVKM. Trimming pared 2 bases from V and 6 bases from J, leaving 13 bases between. This CDR3 spans 14 amino acids. The DNA of the CDR3 is TGTGCCAGCAGTTTACTAGAACAGTTGGATGGCTACACCTTC. Its protein is CASSLLEQLDGYTF.

This rearrangement joins TRBV2 to TRBJ1-2, with a weak D call TRBD1 (6 bases). The CDR3 runs to 12 residues. The germline V gene encodes CDR1 SNHLY and CDR2 FYNNEI. The ends were cut back, 6 bases at V and 8 bases at J, with 13 bases in the middle. The CDR3 sequence: CASSLTGIGYTF. The CDR3 DNA follows: TGTGCCAGCAGCCTGACAGGAATCGGCTACACCTTC.

There are many counts of this clonotype. V is TRBV12-3 or TRBV12-4 and J is TRBJ2-1; possibly TRBD2 for D (6 bases). V lost 6 bases and J 3 bases, leaving 12 bases between the germline ends. The CDR3 consists of 14 residues. DNA for the CDR3: TGTGCCAGCAGAACCGGGACTTTCTACAATGAGCAGTTCTTC. Protein: CASRTGTFYNEQFF.

The chain couples TRBV19 to TRBJ2-7; D is tentatively TRBD1 or TRBD2 (5 bases each). This CDR3 is 12 amino acids long. Germline lookup yields CDR1 LNHDA and CDR2 SQIVND (reference sequence). V was cut by 3 bases and J by 4 bases, with 7 bases left in between. DNA for the CDR3: TGTGCCAGTAGTATGGGGGATTACGAGCAGTACTTC. Translated: CASSMGDYEQYF.

J is TRBJ1-2 and V is TRBV20-1, with 8 nucleotides matching TRBD1. This CDR3 spans 12 amino acids. Germline CDR1 reads DFQATT; CDR2 reads SNEGSKA (reference sequence). V trimming: 6 bases; J trimming: 6 bases; junction bases outside the gene matches: 6. The CDR3: CSAKQGVDGYTF. The CDR3 region has the DNA TGCAGTGCCAAACAGGGGGTGGATGGCTACACCTTC.

This clonotype occurred many times. The chain couples TRBV13 to TRBJ1-2, with TRBD1 matching 9 bases. The germline V gene encodes CDR1 PRHDT and CDR2 FYEKMQ (reference sequence). With V trimmed by 1 base and J by 8 bases, 5 bases remained unmatched. The CDR3 extends over 14 amino acids. The CDR3 reads CASSLEQGAGGYTF. The DNA for the CDR3 is TGTGCCAGCAGCTTAGAACAGGGGGCAGGAGGCTACACCTTC.

There are many counts of this clonotype. This rearrangement joins TRBV12-3 or TRBV12-4 to TRBJ1-1; D is uncertain. Trimming cost V 3 bases and J 1 base, with 9 bases left between them. CDR3 length: 14 residues. The CDR3 loop reads CASSLWHQNTEAFF. CDR3 DNA: TGTGCCAGCAGTTTGTGGCACCAGAACACTGAAGCTTTCTTT.

In its sample, this clonotype was seen many times. The chain recombines TRBV2 with TRBJ2-3, with 8 bases aligning to TRBD1. This CDR3 contains 16 residues. The germline V gene encodes CDR1 SNHLY and CDR2 FYNNEI. The V and J ends lost 3 bases and 7 bases, in that order; junction bases with no gene match: 12. The CDR3 DNA reads as TGTGCCAGCAGTGACTCTGAACAGGGGGACCGAAATACGCAGTATTTT. Protein product: CASSDSEQGDRNTQYF.

The table lists this clonotype with many counts. The chain combines TRBV19 with TRBJ2-5; either TRBD1 or TRBD2 may fit D (7 bases each). The V gene's germline CDR1 is LNHDA and CDR2 SQIVND (reference sequence). The CDR3 covers 15 residues. V was clipped by 4 bases and J by 5 bases, with 17 bases between them. CDR3 sequence (DNA): TGTGCCAGTAGTACCCAGGGGGGGCTTCGGGAGACCCAGTACTTC. It encodes CASSTQGGLRETQYF.

The V call is TRBV7-3, the J call TRBJ2-1; TRBD1 agrees at 8 bases. Per germline, CDR1 SGHTA and CDR2 FQGTGA. CDR3 length: 13 amino acids. V trimming: 5 bases; J trimming: 8 bases; junction bases outside the gene matches: 5. Here the CDR3 reads CASSADRAHEQFF. CDR3 nucleotide sequence: TGTGCCAGCAGCGCGGACAGGGCCCATGAGCAGTTCTTC.

In this sample, this clonotype turned up a few times. The chain joins TRBV14 to TRBJ2-7; TRBD1 aligns across 9 bases. The germline CDR1 and CDR2 sequences are SGHDN and FVKESK. Unmatched junction bases numbered 4, after V lost 1 base and J lost 3 bases. This CDR3 has 15 amino acids. For the CDR3, the DNA is TGTGCCAGCAGCCAAGCCGAGGGACAGGGCTACGAGCAGTACTTC. This gives the protein CASSQAEGQGYEQYF.

This chain joins TRBV15 and TRBJ1-4; D is uncertain. V was shortened by 8 bases and J by 5 bases, with 33 bases between the two germline ends. Germline CDR1 reads LNHNV; CDR2 reads YYDKDF (reference sequence). The CDR3 spans 20 residues. The CDR3 reads CATESTRTSGSGSYNEKLFF. The DNA for the CDR3 is TGTGCCACCGAATCGACCAGGACTAGCGGGAGTGGCTCCTACAATGAAAAACTGTTTTTT.

This clonotype was found once. The rearrangement uses TRBV25-1 and TRBJ1-1; 8 nucleotides agree with TRBD1. Germline trimming cut 1 base from V and 4 bases from J; bases unmatched to any gene: 8. This CDR3 spans 16 amino acids. Germline V gives CDR1 MGHDK, CDR2 SYGVNS. The CDR3 region has the DNA TGTGCCAGCAGTGAATCCCCAGGGGGCGTACTCACTGAAGCTTTCTTT. Its protein is CASSESPGGVLTEAFF.

This clonotype was detected once. The chain couples TRBV7-9 to TRBJ2-7, with 7 positions matching TRBD1. The junction had 15 bases not matched to a gene; V was cut back by 8 bases and J by 5 bases. Germline CDR1 and CDR2: SEHNR and FQNEAQ (reference sequence). The CDR3 is 15 residues long. For the CDR3, the DNA is TGTGCCAGCTCCCAGTTTCGACAGGGCCCCAACGAGCAGTACTTC. Amino acids: CASSQFRQGPNEQYF.